This TCR beta chain was captured in a study of shared T cell receptors in the human thymus. Profiling relied on immunoSEQ multiplex PCR, and the TCRdb table lists in-frame clones only, not all of them. Among about 610,000 clones, approximately 88% were seen once, and the ten largest hold 0.0085% to 0.012%. CDR1 and CDR2 (germline): SGHNT, YENEEA. V lost 3 bases to trimming and J lost 2 bases, with 8 bases between them. This CDR3 has 13 amino acids. The same sample was also used in a study of human thymus T cells. From that study: Infants, healthy and Finnish, who were having corrective surgery for congenital heart defects served as donors.

The sample taken for sequencing was thymocytes. The chain couples TRBV11-3 to TRBJ2-7; unclear D gene. The TCR was taken from a boy under two years old with a congenital heart defect. CDR3 bases: TGTGCCAGCAGCTTCAGAGGAACCTACGAGCAGTACTTC. Amino acid sequence: CASSFRGTYEQYF. Looking up the rest from reference TRBV11-3 and TRBJ2-7 gives the full variable domain: EAGVVQSPRYKIIEKKQPVAFWCNPISGHNTLYWYLQNLGQGPELLIRYENEEAVDDSQLPKDRFSAERLKGVDSTLKIQPAELGDSAVYLCASSFRGTYEQYFGPGTRLTVT.